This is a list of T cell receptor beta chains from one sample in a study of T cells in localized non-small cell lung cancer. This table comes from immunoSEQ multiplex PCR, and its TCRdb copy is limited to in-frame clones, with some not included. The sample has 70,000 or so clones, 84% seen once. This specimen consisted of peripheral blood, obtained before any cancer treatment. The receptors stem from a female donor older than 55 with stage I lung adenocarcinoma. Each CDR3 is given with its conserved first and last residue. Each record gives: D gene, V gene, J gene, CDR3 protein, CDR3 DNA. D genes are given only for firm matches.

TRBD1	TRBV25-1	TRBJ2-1	CASSLTGVVRNEQFF	TGTGCCAGCAGCCTAACAGGGGTGGTGAGGAATGAGCAGTTCTTC
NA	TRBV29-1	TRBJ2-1	CSAHGGNEQFF	TGCAGCGCTCACGGGGGCAATGAGCAGTTCTTC
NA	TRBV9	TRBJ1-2	CASSVEAGGTNYGYTF	TGTGCCAGCAGCGTAGAAGCCGGGGGGACAAATTATGGCTACACCTTC
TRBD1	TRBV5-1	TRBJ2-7	CASSLGLSGQGTYEQYF	TGCGCCAGCAGCTTGGGGTTGTCAGGACAGGGTACCTACGAGCAGTACTTC
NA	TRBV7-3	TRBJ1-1	CASSPGSNTEAFF	TGTGCCAGCAGCCCAGGGTCGAACACTGAAGCTTTCTTT
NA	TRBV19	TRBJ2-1	CASSSLSVRGNNEQFF	TGTGCCAGTAGTTCCCTATCCGTCAGGGGAAACAATGAGCAGTTCTTC
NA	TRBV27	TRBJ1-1	CASSFRAGQPEAFF	TGTGCCAGCAGTTTTAGGGCCGGGCAGCCTGAAGCTTTCTTT
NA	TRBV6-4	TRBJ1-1	CASSEYGGTEAFF	TGTGCCAGCAGTGAGTACGGTGGAACTGAAGCTTTCTTT
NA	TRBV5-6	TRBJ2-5	CASTTQTGAPRVDQYF	TGTGCCAGCACCACCCAGACGGGGGCCCCCCGAGTAGACCAGTACTTC
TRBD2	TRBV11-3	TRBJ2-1	CASSSRLAGNNEQFF	TGTGCCAGCAGCTCTCGGTTAGCGGGGAACAATGAGCAGTTCTTC